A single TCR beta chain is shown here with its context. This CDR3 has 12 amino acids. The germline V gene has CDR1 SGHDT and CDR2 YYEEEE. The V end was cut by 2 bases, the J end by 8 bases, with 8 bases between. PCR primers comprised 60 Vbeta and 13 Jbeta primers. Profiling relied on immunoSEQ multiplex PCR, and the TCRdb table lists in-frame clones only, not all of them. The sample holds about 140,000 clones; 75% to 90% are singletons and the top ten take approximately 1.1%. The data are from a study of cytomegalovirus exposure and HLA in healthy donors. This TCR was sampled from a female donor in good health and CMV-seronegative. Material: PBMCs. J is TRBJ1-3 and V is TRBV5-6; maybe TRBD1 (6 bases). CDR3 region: CASSLGGDTIYF. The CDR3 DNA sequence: TGTGCCAGCAGCTTAGGGGGAGACACCATATATTTT.